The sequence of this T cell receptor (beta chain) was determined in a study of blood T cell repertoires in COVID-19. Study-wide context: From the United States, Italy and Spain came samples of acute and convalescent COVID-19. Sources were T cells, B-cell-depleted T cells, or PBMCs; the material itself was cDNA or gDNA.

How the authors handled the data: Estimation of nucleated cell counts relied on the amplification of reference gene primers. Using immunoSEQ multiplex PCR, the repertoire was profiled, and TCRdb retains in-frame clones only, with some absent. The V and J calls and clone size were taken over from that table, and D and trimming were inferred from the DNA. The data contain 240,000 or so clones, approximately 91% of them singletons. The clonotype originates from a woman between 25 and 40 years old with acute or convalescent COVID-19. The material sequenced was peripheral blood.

CDR3 coding DNA: TGTGCCAGCAGCCAAGATATAAGCGGGACTAGCGGGAGTAGGGACAATGAGCAGTTCTTC. This translates into CASSQDISGTSGSRDNEQFF. The V gene is TRBV14, the J gene TRBJ2-1; 14 nucleotides agree with TRBD2. This CDR3 is built from 20 residues. Germline V gene lookup returns CDR1 SGHDN and CDR2 FVKESK. Losses at the gene ends were 0 bases for V and 5 bases for J; bases not matched to a gene: 12.